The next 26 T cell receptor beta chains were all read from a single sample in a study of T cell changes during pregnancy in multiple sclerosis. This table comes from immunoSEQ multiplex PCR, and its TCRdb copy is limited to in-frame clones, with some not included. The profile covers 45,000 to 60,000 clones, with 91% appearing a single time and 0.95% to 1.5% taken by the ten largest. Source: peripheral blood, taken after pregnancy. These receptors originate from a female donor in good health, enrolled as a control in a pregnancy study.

The chain's CDR3 is CRAGTSIIEQFF. For the CDR3, the DNA is TGCAGGGCCGGGACTAGCATAATAGAGCAGTTCTTC. This chain uses TRBV29-1 with TRBJ2-1; TRBD2 aligns across 9 bases. Germline V lookup: CDR1 SQVTM, CDR2 ANQGSEA. This CDR3 is 12 amino acids long.

The CDR3: CASSLGGTGEKLFF. CDR3 coding DNA: TGTGCCAGCAGCTTGGGGGGGACGGGGGAAAAACTGTTTTTT. The chain recombines TRBV7-6 with TRBJ1-4, with a weak D call TRBD1 (5 bases). This CDR3 is 14 amino acids long. Looked up from germline, CDR1 is SGHVS and CDR2 is FNYEAQ. V lost 3 bases, J lost 8 bases, and 13 bases lay in between.

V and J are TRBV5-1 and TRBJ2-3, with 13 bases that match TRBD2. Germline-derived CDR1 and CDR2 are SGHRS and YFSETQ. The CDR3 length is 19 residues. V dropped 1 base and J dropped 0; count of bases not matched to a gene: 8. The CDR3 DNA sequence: TGCGCCAGCAGCTTGAGGCGGACTAGCGGGAGTACGAGCACAGATACGCAGTATTTT. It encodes CASSLRRTSGSTSTDTQYF.

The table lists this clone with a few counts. CDR3 protein: CASSEQGRNTEAFF. The DNA for the CDR3 is TGTGCCAGCTCCGAACAGGGGAGGAACACTGAAGCTTTCTTT. The genes are TRBV18 and TRBJ1-1; 7 nucleotides align to TRBD1. V trimming: 6 bases; J trimming: 1 base; junction bases outside the gene matches: 5. Germline CDR1 reads KGHSH; CDR2 reads LQKENI. The CDR3 length is 14 residues.

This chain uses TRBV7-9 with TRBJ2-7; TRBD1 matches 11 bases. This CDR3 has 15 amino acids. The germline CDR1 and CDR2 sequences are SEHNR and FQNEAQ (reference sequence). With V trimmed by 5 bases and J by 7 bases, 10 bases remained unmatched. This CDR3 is CASSHRDRGSQEQYF. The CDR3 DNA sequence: TGTGCCAGCAGCCACCGGGACAGGGGGTCGCAAGAGCAGTACTTC.

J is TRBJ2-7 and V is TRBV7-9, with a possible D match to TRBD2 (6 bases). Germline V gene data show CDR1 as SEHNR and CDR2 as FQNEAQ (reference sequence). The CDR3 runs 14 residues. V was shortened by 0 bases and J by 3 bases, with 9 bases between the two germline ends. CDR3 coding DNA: TGTGCCAGCAGCTTAGCGGGGCGGGGCTACGAGCAGTACTTC. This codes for CASSLAGRGYEQYF.

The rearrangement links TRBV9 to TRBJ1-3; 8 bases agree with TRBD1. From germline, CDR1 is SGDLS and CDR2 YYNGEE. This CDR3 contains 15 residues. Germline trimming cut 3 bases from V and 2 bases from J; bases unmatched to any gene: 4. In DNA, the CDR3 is TGTGCCAGCAGCGCGGACAGGGTTACTGGAAACACCATATATTTT. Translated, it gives CASSADRVTGNTIYF.

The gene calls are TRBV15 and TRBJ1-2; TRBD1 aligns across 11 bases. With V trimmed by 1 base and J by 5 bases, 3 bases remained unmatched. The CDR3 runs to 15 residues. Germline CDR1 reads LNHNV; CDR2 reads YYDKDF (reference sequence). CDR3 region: CATSRGTGGEYGYTF. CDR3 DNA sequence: TGTGCCACCAGCAGAGGGACAGGGGGCGAGTATGGCTACACCTTC.

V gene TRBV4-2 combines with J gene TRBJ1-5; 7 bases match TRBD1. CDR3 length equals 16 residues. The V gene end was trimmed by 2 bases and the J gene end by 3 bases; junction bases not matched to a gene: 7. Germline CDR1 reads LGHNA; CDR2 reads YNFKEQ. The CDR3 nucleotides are TGTGCCAGCAGCCAACAGGGGGAACCCCTCAATCAGCCCCAGCATTTT. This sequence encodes CASSQQGEPLNQPQHF.

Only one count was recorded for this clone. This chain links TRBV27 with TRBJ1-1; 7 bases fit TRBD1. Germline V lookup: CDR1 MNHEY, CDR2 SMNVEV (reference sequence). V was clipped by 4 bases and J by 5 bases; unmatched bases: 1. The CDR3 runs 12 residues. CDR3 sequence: CASSSGGTEAFF. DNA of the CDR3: TGTGCCAGCAGTTCAGGGGGGACTGAAGCTTTCTTT.

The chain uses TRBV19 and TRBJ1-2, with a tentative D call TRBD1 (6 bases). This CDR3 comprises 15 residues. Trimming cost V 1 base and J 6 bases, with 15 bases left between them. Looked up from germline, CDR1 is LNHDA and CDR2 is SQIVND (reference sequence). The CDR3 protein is CASSIGGLALDGYTF. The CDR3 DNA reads TGTGCCAGTAGTATAGGGGGGCTAGCCCTAGATGGCTACACCTTC.

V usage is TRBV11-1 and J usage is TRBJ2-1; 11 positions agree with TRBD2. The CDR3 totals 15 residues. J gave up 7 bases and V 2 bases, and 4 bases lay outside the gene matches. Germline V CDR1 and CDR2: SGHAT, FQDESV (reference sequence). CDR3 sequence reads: CASSLLAGGRNEQFF. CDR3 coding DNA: TGTGCCAGCAGCTTACTAGCGGGGGGTAGAAATGAGCAGTTCTTC. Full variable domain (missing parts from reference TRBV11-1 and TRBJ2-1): EAEVAQSPRYKITEKSQAVAFWCDPISGHATLYWYRQILGQGPELLVQFQDESVVDDSQLPKDRFSAERLKGVDSTLKIQPAELGDSAMYLCASSLLAGGRNEQFFGPGTRLTVL.

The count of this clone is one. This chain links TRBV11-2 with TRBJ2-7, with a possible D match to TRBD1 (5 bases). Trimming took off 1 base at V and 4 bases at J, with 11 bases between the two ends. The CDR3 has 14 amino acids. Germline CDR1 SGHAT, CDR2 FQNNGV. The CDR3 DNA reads TGTGCCAGCAGCTTAGTGTCAGGGCTTTACGAGCAGTACTTC. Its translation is CASSLVSGLYEQYF.

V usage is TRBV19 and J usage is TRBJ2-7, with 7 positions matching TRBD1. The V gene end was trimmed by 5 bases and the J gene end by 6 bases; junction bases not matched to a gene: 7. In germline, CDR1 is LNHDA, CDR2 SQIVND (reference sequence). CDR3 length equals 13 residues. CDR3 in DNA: TGTGCCAGTAGTTCGGACAGGACCTCCGAGCAGTACTTC. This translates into CASSSDRTSEQYF.

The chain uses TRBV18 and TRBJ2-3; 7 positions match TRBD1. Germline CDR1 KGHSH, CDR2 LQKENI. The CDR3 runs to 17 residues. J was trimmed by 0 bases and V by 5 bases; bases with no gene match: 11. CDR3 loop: CASSWRTGHSSTDTQYF. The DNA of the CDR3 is TGTGCCAGCTCATGGAGGACAGGACATTCTAGCACAGATACGCAGTATTTT.

CDR3 sequence reads: CASSLTGGEEETQYF. The CDR3, as DNA: TGTGCCAGCAGCCTCACGGGAGGGGAAGAAGAGACCCAGTACTTC. The rearrangement uses TRBV7-9 and TRBJ2-5, with TRBD2 matching over 8 bases. The CDR3 consists of 15 residues. The junction had 8 bases not matched to a gene; V was cut back by 5 bases and J by 3 bases. Germline assignment: CDR1 SEHNR and CDR2 FQNEAQ (reference sequence).

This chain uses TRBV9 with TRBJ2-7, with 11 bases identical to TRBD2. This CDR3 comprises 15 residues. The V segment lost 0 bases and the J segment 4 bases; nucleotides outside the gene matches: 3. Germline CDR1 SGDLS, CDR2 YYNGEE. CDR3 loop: CASSVEASGGYEQYF. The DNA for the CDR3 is TGTGCCAGCAGCGTAGAGGCTAGCGGGGGGTACGAGCAGTACTTC. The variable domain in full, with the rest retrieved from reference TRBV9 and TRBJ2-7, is DSGVTQTPKHLITATGQRVTLRCSPRSGDLSVYWYQQSLDQGLQFLIQYYNGEERAKGNILERFSAQQFPDLHSELNLSSLELGDSALYFCASSVEASGGYEQYFGPGTRLTVT.

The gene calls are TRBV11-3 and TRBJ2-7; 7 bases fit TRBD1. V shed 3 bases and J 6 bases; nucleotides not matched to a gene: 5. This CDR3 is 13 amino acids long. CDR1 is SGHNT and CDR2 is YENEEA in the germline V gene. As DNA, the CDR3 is TGTGCCAGCAGCTTGGGACAGTCGCGCGAGCAGTACTTC. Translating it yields CASSLGQSREQYF. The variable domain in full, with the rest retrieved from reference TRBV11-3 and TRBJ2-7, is EAGVVQSPRYKIIEKKQPVAFWCNPISGHNTLYWYLQNLGQGPELLIRYENEEAVDDSQLPKDRFSAERLKGVDSTLKIQPAELGDSAVYLCASSLGQSREQYFGPGTRLTVT.

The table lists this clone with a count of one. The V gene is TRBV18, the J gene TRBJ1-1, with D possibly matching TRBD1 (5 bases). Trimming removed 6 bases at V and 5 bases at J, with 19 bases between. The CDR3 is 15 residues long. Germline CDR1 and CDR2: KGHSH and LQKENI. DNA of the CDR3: TGTGCCAGCTCCACTAGGCGGGGGGAGGAAACTGAAGCTTTCTTT. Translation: CASSTRRGEETEAFF.

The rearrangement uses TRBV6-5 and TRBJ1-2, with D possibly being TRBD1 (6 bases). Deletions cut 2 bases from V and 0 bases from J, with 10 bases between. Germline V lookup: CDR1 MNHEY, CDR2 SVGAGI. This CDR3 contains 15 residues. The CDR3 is CASSYMGGPNYGYTF. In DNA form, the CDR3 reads TGTGCCAGCAGTTACATGGGGGGGCCTAACTATGGCTACACCTTC.

The CDR3 sequence is CASSPPIQGRLGGYTF. Here the CDR3 DNA reads TGTGCCAGCTCACCACCGATACAGGGGCGGCTGGGAGGCTACACCTTC. This chain joins TRBV18 and TRBJ1-2; 7 bases fit TRBD1. This CDR3 has 16 amino acids. V was pared by 0 bases and J by 8 bases, with 12 bases of the junction left unmatched. Germline V lookup: CDR1 KGHSH, CDR2 LQKENI.

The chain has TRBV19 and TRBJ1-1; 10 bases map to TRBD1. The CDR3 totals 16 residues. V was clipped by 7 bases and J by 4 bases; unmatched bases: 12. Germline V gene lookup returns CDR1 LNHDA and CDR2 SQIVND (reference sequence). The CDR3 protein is CASIPSPGQGRTEAFF. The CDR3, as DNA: TGTGCCAGTATCCCAAGTCCGGGACAGGGGCGCACTGAAGCTTTCTTT.

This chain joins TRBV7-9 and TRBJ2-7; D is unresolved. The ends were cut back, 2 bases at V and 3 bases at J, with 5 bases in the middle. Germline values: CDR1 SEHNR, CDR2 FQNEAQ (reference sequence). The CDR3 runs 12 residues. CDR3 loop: CASSLTNYEQYF. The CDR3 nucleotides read TGTGCCAGCAGCTTAACTAACTACGAGCAGTACTTC. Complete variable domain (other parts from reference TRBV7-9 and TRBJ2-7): DTGVSQNPRHKITKRGQNVTFRCDPISEHNRLYWYRQTLGQGPEFLTYFQNEAQLEKSRLLSDRFSAERPKGSFSTLEIQRTEQGDSAMYLCASSLTNYEQYFGPGTRLTVT.

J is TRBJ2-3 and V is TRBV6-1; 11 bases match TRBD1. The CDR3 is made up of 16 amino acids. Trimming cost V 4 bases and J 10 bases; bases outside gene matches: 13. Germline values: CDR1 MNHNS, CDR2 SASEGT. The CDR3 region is CASSVLVGTGGYAQYF. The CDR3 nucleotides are TGTGCCAGCAGTGTTCTCGTGGGGACAGGGGGGTATGCGCAGTATTTT.

The CDR3 DNA is TGTGCCAGCAGGACGAACCTGGGAGGGACATCCTATGGCTACACCTTC. Translated: CASRTNLGGTSYGYTF. The chain carries TRBV28 and TRBJ1-2; TRBD1 might be the D (6 bases). CDR3 size: 16 residues. Germline V CDR1 and CDR2: MDHEN, SYDVKM. The V gene lost 6 bases and the J gene lost 4 bases, with 21 bases spanning the gap.

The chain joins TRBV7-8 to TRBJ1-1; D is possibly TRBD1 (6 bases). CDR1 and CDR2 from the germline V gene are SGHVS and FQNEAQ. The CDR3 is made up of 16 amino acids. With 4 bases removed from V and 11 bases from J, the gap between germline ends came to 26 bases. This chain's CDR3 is CASSSPGGGGSITAFF. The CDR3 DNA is TGTGCCAGCAGCTCCCCGGGGGGAGGGGGATCAATCACGGCTTTCTTT.